Shown below are 30 T cell receptor beta chains from a single sample sequenced in a study of technical replicates of blood from a few donors. Profiling relied on immunoSEQ multiplex PCR, and the TCRdb table lists in-frame clones only, not all of them. This table holds 85,000 to 100,000 clones, 95% found once. The sequenced sample was T cells isolated from PBMCs. Every receptor here comes from a human donor in good health.

This clone was counted a few times. The chain employs TRBV2 and TRBJ1-6; 10 bases align to TRBD1. With V trimmed by 8 bases and J by 9 bases, 4 bases remained unmatched. Germline V gene data show CDR1 as SNHLY and CDR2 as FYNNEI. The CDR3 totals 13 residues. The CDR3 here is CASEDRGGSPLHF. Written as DNA, the CDR3 is TGTGCCAGCGAGGACAGGGGGGGTTCACCCCTCCACTTT.

The rearrangement joins TRBV9 to TRBJ2-5, with TRBD1 identical over 7 bases. V was pared by 3 bases and J by 4 bases, with 9 bases of the junction left unmatched. Germline loops: CDR1 SGDLS, CDR2 YYNGEE. The length of the CDR3 is 15 residues. CDR3 sequence reads: CASSEGQSGGETQYF. CDR3 nucleotide sequence: TGTGCCAGCAGCGAGGGACAGTCAGGTGGAGAGACCCAGTACTTC.

J is TRBJ1-5 and V is TRBV19; D might be TRBD1 (6 bases). Trimming shortened V by 6 bases and J by 1 base, and 13 bases separated the two germline ends. The CDR3 has 15 amino acids. From germline, CDR1 is LNHDA and CDR2 SQIVND (reference sequence). The DNA for the CDR3 is TGTGCCAGTAGCATTCACAGGGTAAGCAATCAGCCCCAGCATTTT. Its translation: CASSIHRVSNQPQHF.

The chain joins TRBV4-1 to TRBJ1-2; 9 positions agree with TRBD1. V lost 0 bases to trimming and J lost 4 bases; unmatched junction nucleotides: 6. CDR1 and CDR2 from the germline V gene are MGHRA and YSYEKL. This CDR3 is 16 amino acids long. The CDR3 region is CASSQDSPGQGYGYTF. The CDR3 DNA reads TGCGCCAGCAGCCAAGATTCCCCGGGACAGGGCTATGGCTACACCTTC.

The chain is built from TRBV28 and TRBJ1-5; D perhaps matches TRBD1 (6 bases). The V end was cut by 6 bases, the J end by 4 bases, with 16 bases between. Germline V gene lookup returns CDR1 MDHEN and CDR2 SYDVKM. The CDR3 consists of 15 residues. The CDR3 DNA sequence: TGTGCCAGCAGGTACCGGGGTAGGGGGAATCAGCCCCAGCATTTT. Translating gives CASRYRGRGNQPQHF.

The gene calls are TRBV19 and TRBJ1-1; TRBD1 matches at 9 bases. This CDR3 has 14 residues. The V segment lost 6 bases and the J segment 6 bases; nucleotides outside the gene matches: 8. Germline V gene sequence: CDR1 LNHDA, CDR2 SQIVND (reference sequence). The DNA of the CDR3 is TGTGCCAGTAGAGCAAGGGGACAGGGAGCTGAAGCTTTCTTT. Its translation is CASRARGQGAEAFF.

This clone occurred once. V gene TRBV5-1 combines with J gene TRBJ2-1; 9 bases are shared with TRBD2. J gave up 4 bases and V 5 bases, and 7 bases lay outside the gene matches. The CDR3 totals 15 residues. In germline, CDR1 is SGHRS, CDR2 YFSETQ. Here the CDR3 reads CASRIGGGVYNEQFF. For the CDR3, the DNA is TGCGCCAGCAGAATCGGCGGGGGGGTGTACAATGAGCAGTTCTTC.

The chain has TRBV30 and TRBJ1-6; no definite D call. Per the germline V gene, CDR1 is GTSNPN and CDR2 is SVGIG (reference sequence). CDR3 length equals 13 residues. Trimming stripped 6 bases from V and 10 bases from J, with 16 bases between. CDR3 in DNA: TGTGCCTGCCTACCTGGGGAGGACTCACCCCTCCACTTT. Its translation is CACLPGEDSPLHF.

The chain combines TRBV5-1 with TRBJ1-4; D is perhaps TRBD1 (6 bases). Deletions cut 5 bases from V and 0 bases from J, with 8 bases between. The germline V gene encodes CDR1 SGHRS and CDR2 YFSETQ. This CDR3 spans 14 amino acids. CDR3 protein: CASRTGTTNEKLFF. CDR3 nucleotides: TGCGCCAGCAGAACAGGGACAACTAATGAAAAACTGTTTTTT.

The CDR3: CASSQEGHLTLYEQYF. CDR3 nucleotides: TGTGCCAGCAGCCAAGAGGGACACTTAACCCTATACGAGCAGTACTTC. This chain links TRBV14 with TRBJ2-7; perhaps TRBD1 as D (6 bases). This CDR3 is 16 amino acids long. Looked up from germline, CDR1 is SGHDN and CDR2 is FVKESK. The ends were cut back, 0 bases at V and 4 bases at J, with 16 bases in the middle.

The count of this clone is one. The CDR3 loop is CASSSWGQGAFPYGYTF. For the CDR3, the DNA is TGCGCCAGCAGCTCGTGGGGACAGGGGGCCTTCCCCTATGGCTACACCTTC. The rearrangement uses TRBV5-1 and TRBJ1-2, with 12 nucleotides matching TRBD1. This CDR3 is built from 17 residues. Trimming took 3 bases from V and 4 from J; bases not matched to a gene: 10. The germline V gene has CDR1 SGHRS and CDR2 YFSETQ.

The V call is TRBV4-2, the J call TRBJ2-5, with D unresolved. CDR1 and CDR2 from the germline V gene are LGHNA and YNFKEQ. V lost 3 bases and J 2 bases, leaving 13 bases between the germline ends. This CDR3 has 15 amino acids. The CDR3 is CASSHGWAPQETQYF. The CDR3 DNA reads TGTGCCAGCAGCCATGGATGGGCTCCTCAAGAGACCCAGTACTTC.

The gene calls are TRBV2 and TRBJ1-6, with a tentative D call TRBD1 (6 bases). Germline CDR1 SNHLY, CDR2 FYNNEI. Between the trimmed V and J ends, which lost 8 bases and 4 bases, there was a span of 21 bases. The length of the CDR3 is 17 residues. This CDR3 reads CASQGTWDGWYNSPLHF. The DNA of the CDR3 is TGTGCCAGCCAGGGGACGTGGGACGGGTGGTATAATTCACCCCTCCACTTT.

In DNA form, the CDR3 reads TGTGCCAGCAGCCAAGCCTACAGGGTTGCCGGGGAGCTGTTTTTT. This codes for CASSQAYRVAGELFF. The V call is TRBV4-2, the J call TRBJ2-2, with a weak D call TRBD1 (6 bases). V lost 1 base and J 6 bases, leaving 12 bases between the germline ends. The CDR3 covers 15 residues. The V gene's germline CDR1 is LGHNA and CDR2 YNFKEQ.

A few counts support this clone. The chain uses TRBV7-9 and TRBJ1-2, with 11 bases lining up with TRBD1. CDR3 length: 15 residues. CDR1 SEHNR and CDR2 FQNEAQ come from the germline V gene (reference sequence). V was pared by 5 bases and J by 4 bases, with 6 bases of the junction left unmatched. CDR3 sequence: CASSSPGTGGYGYTF. Written as DNA, the CDR3 is TGTGCCAGCAGCAGTCCCGGGACAGGGGGCTATGGCTACACCTTC.

This chain links TRBV27 with TRBJ1-1, with D hard to call. This CDR3 comprises 16 residues. CDR1 MNHEY and CDR2 SMNVEV come from the germline V gene (reference sequence). V gave up 3 bases and J gave up 3 bases, with 17 bases separating them. The CDR3 coding sequence is TGTGCCAGCAGTTTTAGTCGGGTGGGTGGGTACACTGAAGCTTTCTTT. It encodes CASSFSRVGGYTEAFF.

As regards this clone: An end of the junction differs from the germline gene, which may be a read error. The genes are TRBV5-6 and TRBJ2-7; 8 bases match TRBD2. The CDR3 runs to 14 residues. CDR1 SGHDT and CDR2 YYEEEE come from the germline V gene. The CDR3 sequence is CASSLNGRVYKQYF. The CDR3 coding sequence is TGTGCCAGCAGTCTGAACGGGAGGGTCTACAAGCAGTACTTC.

This chain connects TRBV28 to TRBJ1-2; possibly TRBD1 for D (6 bases). Germline loops: CDR1 MDHEN, CDR2 SYDVKM. Trimming took off 3 bases at V and 14 bases at J, with 13 bases between the two ends. The CDR3 has 11 residues. The CDR3 DNA reads as TGTGCCAGCAGTTTTAGCAGGGGTCAAACCTTC. Amino acids: CASSFSRGQTF.

This clone was recorded once. The chain combines TRBV10-3 with TRBJ1-5; possibly TRBD1 for D (6 bases). CDR3 length: 13 residues. Deletions cut 4 bases from V and 7 bases from J, with 11 bases between. Germline V CDR1 and CDR2: ENHRY, SYGVKD. DNA for the CDR3: TGTGCCATCAGTGCAGGGGTCGGCCAGCCCCAGCATTTT. It is translated as CAISAGVGQPQHF.

The chain links TRBV5-4 to TRBJ1-2, with 9 bases identical to TRBD1. The CDR3 covers 18 residues. Losses at the gene ends were 6 bases for V and 4 bases for J; bases not matched to a gene: 19. The germline V gene has CDR1 SGHNT and CDR2 YYREEE (reference sequence). The DNA of the CDR3 is TGTGCCAGCAACTCTAAATCGAACGGGACAGGGTCAGGCTATGGCTACACCTTC. Protein sequence: CASNSKSNGTGSGYGYTF.

The genes are TRBV5-5 and TRBJ2-5; tentatively, D is TRBD2 (6 bases). The CDR3 spans 15 residues. CDR1 is SGHKS, CDR2 YYEKEE, per germline (reference sequence). V was shortened by 2 bases and J by 2 bases, with 13 bases between the two germline ends. The CDR3 region is CASSFSGVLQETQYF. CDR3 coding DNA: TGTGCCAGCAGCTTCTCGGGGGTGTTACAAGAGACCCAGTACTTC.

The chain is built from TRBV19 and TRBJ1-1, with D unresolved. The CDR3 has 14 amino acids. Per the germline V gene, CDR1 is LNHDA and CDR2 is SQIVND (reference sequence). Between the trimmed V and J ends, which lost 6 bases and 2 bases, there was a span of 13 bases. CDR3 in DNA: TGTGCCAGTAGCCGGGCGGGGAAAAACACTGAAGCTTTCTTT. It yields the protein CASSRAGKNTEAFF.

The chain recombines TRBV10-2 with TRBJ2-5; 11 nucleotides match TRBD2. V trimming: 9 bases; J trimming: 0 bases; junction bases outside the gene matches: 3. Germline V gene data show CDR1 as WSHSY and CDR2 as SAAADI. This CDR3 is 14 amino acids long. The CDR3 DNA follows: TGCGCCAGTTCTAGCGGGAGGAACCAAGAGACCCAGTACTTC. Translating gives CASSSGRNQETQYF.

The V and J genes are TRBV11-3 and TRBJ1-1; D not certain. Germline V gene lookup returns CDR1 SGHNT and CDR2 YENEEA. The V end was cut by 2 bases, the J end by 6 bases, with 10 bases between. This CDR3 is 13 amino acids long. CDR3 sequence (DNA): TGTGCCAGCAGCTTACGGGGTACCGCTGAAGCTTTCTTT. Translated, it gives CASSLRGTAEAFF. Looking up the rest from reference TRBV11-3 and TRBJ1-1 gives the full variable domain: EAGVVQSPRYKIIEKKQPVAFWCNPISGHNTLYWYLQNLGQGPELLIRYENEEAVDDSQLPKDRFSAERLKGVDSTLKIQPAELGDSAVYLCASSLRGTAEAFFGQGTRLTVV.

The chain joins TRBV11-3 to TRBJ2-7, with 7 bases identical to TRBD1. This CDR3 has 14 residues. V gave up 1 base and J gave up 3 bases; unmatched junction bases: 3. Germline-derived CDR1 and CDR2 are SGHNT and YENEEA. The CDR3 loop reads CASSLVRGLYEQYF. Here the CDR3 DNA reads TGTGCCAGCAGCTTAGTGAGGGGGCTCTACGAGCAGTACTTC.

This chain connects TRBV13 to TRBJ1-2; tentatively, D is TRBD1 (5 bases). There are 13 residues in the CDR3. In germline, CDR1 is PRHDT, CDR2 FYEKMQ (reference sequence). V gave up 4 bases and J gave up 4 bases, with 10 bases separating them. The CDR3 here is CASSSGHIYGYTF. Written as DNA, the CDR3 is TGTGCCAGCAGCTCCGGACATATCTATGGCTACACCTTC.

This chain links TRBV5-4 with TRBJ2-7; a weak D match, TRBD1 (6 bases). The CDR3 has 15 residues. The ends were cut back, 4 bases at V and 2 bases at J, with 16 bases in the middle. Germline V CDR1 and CDR2: SGHNT, YYREEE (reference sequence). CDR3 sequence reads: CASSQRAGATYEQYF. In nucleotides, the CDR3 is TGTGCCAGCAGCCAGAGGGCAGGGGCAACCTACGAGCAGTACTTC.

The genes are TRBV28 and TRBJ1-2, with TRBD1 as a possible D gene (5 bases). The CDR3 consists of 12 residues. V was cut by 6 bases and J by 5 bases, with 10 bases left in between. From germline, CDR1 is MDHEN and CDR2 SYDVKM. The CDR3 DNA reads as TGTGCCAGCAGACAGGAGGGTTATGGCTACACCTTC. Protein product: CASRQEGYGYTF.

CDR3 sequence (DNA): TGTGCCAGCAGCCCACAGGGACTGAACACTGAAGCTTTCTTT. Protein sequence: CASSPQGLNTEAFF. The chain combines TRBV7-3 with TRBJ1-1; the D gene is possibly TRBD1 (6 bases). This CDR3 region has 14 residues. Trimming took 5 bases from V and 0 from J, leaving 10 bases between them. CDR1 and CDR2 from the germline V gene are SGHTA and FQGTGA.

The chain uses TRBV6-1 and TRBJ2-7, with TRBD2 matching over 7 bases. The germline CDR1 and CDR2 sequences are MNHNS and SASEGT. CDR3 size: 14 residues. V was pared by 7 bases and J by 3 bases, with 9 bases of the junction left unmatched. The CDR3 DNA is TGTGCCAGCACCGCCGGCGGGAGCAACTACGAGCAGTACTTC. Translating it yields CASTAGGSNYEQYF.